These 14 T cell receptor beta chains were all obtained from the same sample, sequenced in a study of T cell responses to AZD1222 COVID-19 vaccine. Some clones are missing from TCRdb's copy, which holds only in-frame ones; the method was immunoSEQ multiplex PCR. The table includes roughly 69,000 clones, about four fifths detected once. The input for sequencing was peripheral blood, taken 28 days after the second AZD1222 dose. All receptors come from an adult who received the AZD1222 COVID-19 vaccine.

This clone came up once. This chain links TRBV28 with TRBJ2-2; D tentatively reads TRBD1 or TRBD2 (7 bases each). V was clipped by 3 bases and J by 9 bases, with 29 bases between them. This CDR3 comprises 19 residues. Germline lookup yields CDR1 MDHEN and CDR2 SYDVKM. DNA of the CDR3: TGTGCCAGCAGTTTCCAGAAAAAGCGGGACAGTCTATACGGCTGGGAGCTGTTTTTT. This codes for CASSFQKKRDSLYGWELFF.

The chain uses TRBV6-5 and TRBJ1-1; unclear D gene. V lost 7 bases and J lost 10, with 13 bases in between. CDR1 is MNHEY, CDR2 SVGAGI, per germline. CDR3 length: 11 amino acids. CDR3 bases: TGTGCCAGCACAAAGTTAGTATCAGCTTTCTTT. Protein sequence: CASTKLVSAFF.

This clone was detected only a few times. The chain carries TRBV28 and TRBJ1-6, with a tentative D call TRBD1 (5 bases). CDR3 length: 10 residues. Trimming pared 8 bases from V and 11 bases from J, leaving 7 bases between. Per germline, CDR1 MDHEN and CDR2 SYDVKM. The CDR3, as DNA: TGTGCCAGCGGGGGAGCACCCCTCCACTTT. This sequence encodes CASGGAPLHF.

The rearrangement links TRBV5-6 to TRBJ1-2; D ambiguous. V was cut by 0 bases and J by 2 bases, with 5 bases left in between. The CDR3 spans 13 residues. Germline CDR1 and CDR2: SGHDT and YYEEEE. The CDR3 bases are TGTGCCAGCAGCTTGGTAGGGAACTATGGCTACACCTTC. Its protein is CASSLVGNYGYTF. The full variable domain, in which reference TRBV5-6 and TRBJ1-2 provide the parts outside the CDR3, is DAGVTQSPTHLIKTRGQQVTLRCSPKSGHDTVSWYQQALGQGPQFIFQYYEEEERQRGNFPDRFSGHQFPNYSSELNVNALLLGDSALYLCASSLVGNYGYTFGSGTRLTVV.

The V and J genes are TRBV27 and TRBJ2-5; 8 nucleotides align to TRBD1. The CDR3 covers 15 residues. Germline assignment: CDR1 MNHEY and CDR2 SMNVEV (reference sequence). The junction had 10 bases not matched to a gene; V was cut back by 5 bases and J by 5 bases. The CDR3 bases are TGTGCCAGCAGTAGCCAGGGGGCAGTCGGGGAGACCCAGTACTTC. Translating gives CASSSQGAVGETQYF.

The chain joins TRBV7-8 to TRBJ2-5; 13 bases line up with TRBD2. The junction had 7 bases not matched to a gene; V was cut back by 1 base and J by 5 bases. CDR1 SGHVS and CDR2 FQNEAQ come from the germline V gene. CDR3 length: 17 amino acids. CDR3 amino acids: CASSLGQLAGGHETQYF. The CDR3 nucleotides read TGTGCCAGCAGCTTAGGGCAACTAGCGGGGGGGCATGAGACCCAGTACTTC.

The V gene is TRBV9, the J gene TRBJ2-1, with TRBD1 matching over 8 bases. The germline V gene has CDR1 SGDLS and CDR2 YYNGEE. CDR3 length: 15 residues. After removal of 3 bases from V and 0 bases from J, the junction contained 2 bases not matched to a gene. CDR3 DNA sequence: TGTGCCAGCAGCGATACAGGGGGCTCCTACAATGAGCAGTTCTTC. This sequence encodes CASSDTGGSYNEQFF.

This chain connects TRBV20-1 to TRBJ2-7, with unresolved D. V was clipped by 3 bases and J by 0 bases, with 9 bases between them. CDR1 DFQATT and CDR2 SNEGSKA come from the germline V gene (reference sequence). The CDR3 extends over 13 amino acids. CDR3 region: CSASGYSSYEQYF. As DNA, the CDR3 is TGCAGTGCTAGTGGCTATTCCTCCTACGAGCAGTACTTC.

The V and J genes are TRBV5-4 and TRBJ1-2, with D possibly TRBD1 on 6 matching bases. The germline V gene has CDR1 SGHNT and CDR2 YYREEE (reference sequence). Between the trimmed V and J ends, which lost 0 bases and 2 bases, there was a span of 11 bases. The CDR3 loop spans 15 amino acids. CDR3 DNA: TGTGCCAGCAGCTTGGCCTGGGGGGCCAACTATGGCTACACCTTC. This translates into CASSLAWGANYGYTF.

This chain joins TRBV2 and TRBJ2-7; D possibly corresponds to TRBD2 (6 bases). V was trimmed by 6 bases and J by 5 bases, leaving 17 bases between them. Germline lookup yields CDR1 SNHLY and CDR2 FYNNEI. The CDR3 consists of 14 residues. For the CDR3, the DNA is TGTGCCAGCAGATTGGAGGGTAATTCCCACGAGCAGTACTTC. It codes for CASRLEGNSHEQYF.

This rearrangement joins TRBV3-1 (or the pseudogene TRBV3-2) to TRBJ2-3; D gene ambiguous. Germline V gives CDR1 LGHDT, CDR2 YNNKEL (reference sequence). V lost 0 bases, J lost 3 bases, and 4 bases lay in between. The CDR3 totals 13 residues. The chain's CDR3 is CASSQEQTDTQYF. For the CDR3, the DNA is TGTGCCAGCAGCCAAGAGCAGACAGATACGCAGTATTTT.

The V and J genes are TRBV6-6 and TRBJ2-3; perhaps D is TRBD1 or TRBD2 (6 bases each). Germline CDR1 reads MNHNY; CDR2 reads SVGAGI (reference sequence). V lost 0 bases and J 4 bases, leaving 14 bases between the germline ends. This CDR3 contains 16 residues. DNA for the CDR3: TGTGCCAGCAGTTACTCGTGGCAGGGGAGGCCAGATACGCAGTATTTT. Amino acids: CASSYSWQGRPDTQYF.

The rearrangement links TRBV19 to TRBJ2-1, with D hard to call. V lost 6 bases and J lost 1, with 10 bases in between. The germline V gene has CDR1 LNHDA and CDR2 SQIVND (reference sequence). This CDR3 comprises 14 residues. CDR3 region: CASSPGPSYNEQFF. CDR3 nucleotide sequence: TGTGCCAGTAGCCCCGGGCCTTCCTACAATGAGCAGTTCTTC.

The gene calls are TRBV3-1 (or the pseudogene TRBV3-2) and TRBJ1-2, with unresolved D. Germline V CDR1 and CDR2: LGHDT, YNNKEL (reference sequence). Trimming took 0 bases from V and 7 from J, leaving 15 bases between them. The CDR3 runs 15 residues. CDR3 nucleotides: TGTGCCAGCAGCCAAGATGCACGGGATGTTCCTGGCTACACCTTC. It encodes CASSQDARDVPGYTF.